This T cell receptor beta chain was retrieved from a study of T cell responses to AZD1222 COVID-19 vaccine. General study results and limits: As reported, nearly half of all spike-specific TCRs target variant regions that are unmutated. Dominant CD4 TCR responses targeted spike regions 160-218 and 743-854. The breadth and depth of Spike-specific TCRs increased once two AZD1222 doses had been given. Donors were largely white British and mainly female; clonal diversity was possibly underestimated.

This clone was found once. Antigen specificity is unknown. Libraries were prepared by immunoSEQ multiplex PCR; TCRdb keeps only in-frame clonotypes and omits some of them. The table records 150,000 to 200,000 clones, approximately 90% of them present only once. Germline lookup yields CDR1 SGHDT and CDR2 YYEEEE. This CDR3 has 15 residues. Trimming at V came to 2 bases and at J to 2 bases, leaving 5 bases not matched to a gene. The sequence was obtained from an adult in good health. The sample in question was peripheral blood, obtained on day 0 of AZD1222 vaccination. This chain connects TRBV5-6 to TRBJ1-1; 8 nucleotides agree with TRBD1. The CDR3 here is CASSFDRGPNTEAFF. CDR3 DNA: TGTGCCAGCAGCTTCGACAGGGGCCCTAACACTGAAGCTTTCTTT.